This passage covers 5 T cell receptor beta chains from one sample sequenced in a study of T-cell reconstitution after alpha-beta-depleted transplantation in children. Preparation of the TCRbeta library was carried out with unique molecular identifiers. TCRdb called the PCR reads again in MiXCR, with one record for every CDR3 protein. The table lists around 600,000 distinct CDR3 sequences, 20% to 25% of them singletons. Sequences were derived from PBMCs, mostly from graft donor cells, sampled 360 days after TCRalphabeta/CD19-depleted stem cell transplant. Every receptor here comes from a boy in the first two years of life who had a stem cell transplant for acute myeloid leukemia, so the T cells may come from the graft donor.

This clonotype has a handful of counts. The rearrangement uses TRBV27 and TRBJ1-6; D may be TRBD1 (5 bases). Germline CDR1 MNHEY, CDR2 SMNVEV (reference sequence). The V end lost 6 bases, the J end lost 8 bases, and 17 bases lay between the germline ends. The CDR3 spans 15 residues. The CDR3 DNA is TGTGCCAGCAGGTTACTAGGGGTGTACTATTCACCCCTCCACTTT. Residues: CASRLLGVYYSPLHF.

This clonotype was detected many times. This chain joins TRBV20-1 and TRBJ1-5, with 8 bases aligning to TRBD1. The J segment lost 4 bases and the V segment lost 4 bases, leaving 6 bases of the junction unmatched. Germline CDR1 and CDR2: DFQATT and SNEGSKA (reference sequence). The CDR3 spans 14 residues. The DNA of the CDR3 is TGCAGTGCTAACCGGGACAGGAGGAATCAGCCCCAGCATTTT. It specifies CSANRDRRNQPQHF.

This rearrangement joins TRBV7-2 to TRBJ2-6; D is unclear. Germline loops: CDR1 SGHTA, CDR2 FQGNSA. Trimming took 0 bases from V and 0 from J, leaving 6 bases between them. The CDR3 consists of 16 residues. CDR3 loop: CASSLAVSSGANVLTF. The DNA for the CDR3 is TGTGCCAGCAGCTTAGCTGTCAGCTCTGGGGCCAACGTCCTGACTTTC.

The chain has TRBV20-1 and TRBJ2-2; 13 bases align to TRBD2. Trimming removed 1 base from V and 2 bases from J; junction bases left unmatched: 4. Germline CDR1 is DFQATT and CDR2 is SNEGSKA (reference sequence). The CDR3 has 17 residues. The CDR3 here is CSARGLAGGGNTGELFF. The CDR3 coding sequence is TGCAGTGCTAGAGGACTAGCGGGGGGCGGTAACACCGGGGAGCTGTTTTTT.

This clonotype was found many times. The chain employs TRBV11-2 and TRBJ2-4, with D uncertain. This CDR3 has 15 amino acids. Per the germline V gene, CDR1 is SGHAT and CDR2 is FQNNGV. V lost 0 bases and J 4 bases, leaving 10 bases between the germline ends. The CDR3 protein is CASSLEAPPKNIQYF. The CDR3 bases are TGTGCCAGCAGCTTAGAGGCCCCCCCAAAAAACATTCAGTACTTC.